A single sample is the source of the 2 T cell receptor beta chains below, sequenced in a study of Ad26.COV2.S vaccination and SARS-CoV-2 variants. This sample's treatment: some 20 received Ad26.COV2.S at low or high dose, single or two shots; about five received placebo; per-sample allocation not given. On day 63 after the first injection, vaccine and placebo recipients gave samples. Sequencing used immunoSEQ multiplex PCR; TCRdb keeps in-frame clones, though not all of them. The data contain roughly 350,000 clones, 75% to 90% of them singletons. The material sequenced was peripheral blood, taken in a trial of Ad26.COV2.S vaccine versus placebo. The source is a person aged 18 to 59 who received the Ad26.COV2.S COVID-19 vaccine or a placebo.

For the CDR3, the DNA is TGTGCCAGCAGCTCCCCTGACAGTGTCCAGTTCTTC. This gives the protein CASSSPDSVQFF. The rearrangement joins TRBV11-2 to TRBJ2-1; maybe TRBD1 (5 bases). V was trimmed by 4 bases and J by 13 bases, leaving 14 bases between them. CDR1 and CDR2 (germline): SGHAT, FQNNGV. The CDR3 contains 12 residues.

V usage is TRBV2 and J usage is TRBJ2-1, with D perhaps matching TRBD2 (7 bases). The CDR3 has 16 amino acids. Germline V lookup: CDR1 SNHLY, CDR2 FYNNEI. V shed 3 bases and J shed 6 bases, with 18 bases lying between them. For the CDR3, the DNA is TGTGCCAGCAGTGACCCGACTAGCAGGGGTTTCAATGAGCAGTTCTTC. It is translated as CASSDPTSRGFNEQFF.